This T cell receptor (beta chain) was identified during a study of patients and donors after allogeneic stem cell transplantation. This clonotype was counted between two and nine times. A single record per CDR3 protein comes from TCRdb applying MiXCR to the RT-PCR reads. The repertoire holds around 150,000 distinct CDR3 sequences, with approximately 37% as singletons. The TCR was taken from a human donor who was either an allogeneic HSCT recipient or a stem cell or donor lymphocyte infusion donor (not recorded which). It is not recorded whose cells these are; they may come from a transplant donor. The source material was blood, either unsorted or a sorted T cell fraction (not recorded which).

The CDR3 loop is CASSRVCEKLFF. The DNA of the CDR3 is TGTGCCAGCAGCAGGGTTTGTGAAAAACTGTTTTTT. The gene calls are TRBV21-1 and TRBJ1-4. TRBV21-1 is a known pseudogene. The CDR3 runs 12 residues.